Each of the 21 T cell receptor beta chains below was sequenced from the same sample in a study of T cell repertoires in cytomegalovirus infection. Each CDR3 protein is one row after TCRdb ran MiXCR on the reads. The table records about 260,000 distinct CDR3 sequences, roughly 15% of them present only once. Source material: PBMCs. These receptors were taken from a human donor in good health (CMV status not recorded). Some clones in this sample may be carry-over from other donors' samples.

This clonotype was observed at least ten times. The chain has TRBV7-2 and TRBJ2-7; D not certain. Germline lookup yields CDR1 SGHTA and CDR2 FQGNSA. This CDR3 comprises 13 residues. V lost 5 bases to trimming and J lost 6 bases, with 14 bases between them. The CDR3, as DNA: TGTGCCAGCAGCCATGCTTTTAAAAGCGAGCAGTACTTC. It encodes CASSHAFKSEQYF.

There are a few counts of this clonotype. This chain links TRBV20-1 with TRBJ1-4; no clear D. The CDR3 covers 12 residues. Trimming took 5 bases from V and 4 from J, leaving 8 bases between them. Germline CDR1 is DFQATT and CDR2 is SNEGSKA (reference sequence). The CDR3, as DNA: TGCAGTGCTGGTGGGGATAATGAAAAACTGTTTTTT. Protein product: CSAGGDNEKLFF.

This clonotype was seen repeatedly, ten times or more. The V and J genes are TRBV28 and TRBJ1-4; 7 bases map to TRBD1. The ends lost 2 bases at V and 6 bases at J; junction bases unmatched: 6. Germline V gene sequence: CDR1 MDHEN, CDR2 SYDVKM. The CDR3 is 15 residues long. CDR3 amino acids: CASSLPTGVHEKLFF. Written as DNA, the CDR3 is TGTGCCAGCAGTTTACCTACAGGGGTTCATGAAAAACTGTTTTTT.

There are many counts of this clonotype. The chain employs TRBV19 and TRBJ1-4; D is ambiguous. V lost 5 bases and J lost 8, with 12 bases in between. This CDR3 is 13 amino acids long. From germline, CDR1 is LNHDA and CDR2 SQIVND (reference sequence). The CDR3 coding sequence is TGTGCCAGTAGTGCCGTCAGAGGGGAAAAACTGTTTTTT. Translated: CASSAVRGEKLFF.

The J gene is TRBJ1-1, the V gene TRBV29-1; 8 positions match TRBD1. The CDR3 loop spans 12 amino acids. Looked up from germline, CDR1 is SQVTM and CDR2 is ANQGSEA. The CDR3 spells CRAGTGNTEAFF. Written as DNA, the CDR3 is TGCAGAGCCGGGACAGGGAACACTGAAGCTTTCTTT.

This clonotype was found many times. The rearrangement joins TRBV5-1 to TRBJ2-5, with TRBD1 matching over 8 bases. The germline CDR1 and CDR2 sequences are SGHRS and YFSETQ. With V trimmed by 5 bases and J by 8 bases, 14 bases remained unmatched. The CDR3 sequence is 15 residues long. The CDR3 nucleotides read TGCGCCAGCAGTAGGACAGGGACGTCAGGAGAAACCCAGTACTTC. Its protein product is CASSRTGTSGETQYF.

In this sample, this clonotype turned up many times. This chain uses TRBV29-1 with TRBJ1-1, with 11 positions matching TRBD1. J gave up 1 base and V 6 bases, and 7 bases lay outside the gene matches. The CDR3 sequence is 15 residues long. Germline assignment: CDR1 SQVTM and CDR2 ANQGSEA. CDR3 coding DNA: TGCAGCGTCGAGGGGACAGGGGGAGAGAACACTGAAGCTTTCTTT. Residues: CSVEGTGGENTEAFF.

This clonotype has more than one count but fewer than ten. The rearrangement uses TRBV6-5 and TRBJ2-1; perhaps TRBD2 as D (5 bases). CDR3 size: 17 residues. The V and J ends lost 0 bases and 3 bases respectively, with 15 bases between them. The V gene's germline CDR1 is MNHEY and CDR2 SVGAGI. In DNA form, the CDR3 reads TGTGCCAGCAGTTACTCGACGCCTCCCGGGGTCTACAATGAGCAGTTCTTC. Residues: CASSYSTPPGVYNEQFF.

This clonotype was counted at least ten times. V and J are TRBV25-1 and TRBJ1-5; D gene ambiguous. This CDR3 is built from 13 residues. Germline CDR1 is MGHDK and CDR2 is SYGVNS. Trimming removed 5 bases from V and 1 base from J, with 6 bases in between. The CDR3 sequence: CASSPSSNQPQHF. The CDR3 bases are TGTGCCAGCAGTCCAAGCAGCAATCAGCCCCAGCATTTT.

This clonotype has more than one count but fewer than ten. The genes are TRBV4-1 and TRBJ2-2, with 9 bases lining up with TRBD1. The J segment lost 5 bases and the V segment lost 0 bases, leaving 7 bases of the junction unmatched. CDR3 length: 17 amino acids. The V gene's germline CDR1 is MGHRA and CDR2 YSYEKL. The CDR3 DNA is TGCGCCAGCAGCCAAGAGGGGACAGGGATTAATACCGGGGAGCTGTTTTTT. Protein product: CASSQEGTGINTGELFF.

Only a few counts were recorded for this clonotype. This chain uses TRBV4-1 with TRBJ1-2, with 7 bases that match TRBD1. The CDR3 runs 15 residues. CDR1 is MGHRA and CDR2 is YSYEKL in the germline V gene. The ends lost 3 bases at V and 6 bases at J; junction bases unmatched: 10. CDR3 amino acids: CASSHLTGNMDGYTF. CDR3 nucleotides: TGCGCCAGCAGCCACCTGACAGGGAACATGGATGGCTACACCTTC.

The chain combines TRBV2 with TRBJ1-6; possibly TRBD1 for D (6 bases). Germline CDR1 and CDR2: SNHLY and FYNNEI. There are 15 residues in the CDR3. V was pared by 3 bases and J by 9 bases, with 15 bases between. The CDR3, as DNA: TGTGCCAGCAGTGACTGGGGGCCCTTGGGTTCACCCCTCCACTTT. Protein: CASSDWGPLGSPLHF. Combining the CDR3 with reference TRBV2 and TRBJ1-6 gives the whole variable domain EPEVTQTPSHQVTQMGQEVILRCVPISNHLYFYWYRQILGQKVEFLVSFYNNEISEKSEIFDDQFSVERPDGSNFTLKIRSTKLEDSAMYFCASSDWGPLGSPLHFGNGTRLTVT.

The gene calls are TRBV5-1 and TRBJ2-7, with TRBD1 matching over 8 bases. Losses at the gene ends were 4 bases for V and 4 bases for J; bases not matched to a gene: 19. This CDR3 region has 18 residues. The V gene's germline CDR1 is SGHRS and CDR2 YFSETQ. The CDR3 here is CASSLRLGQQGVRYEQYF. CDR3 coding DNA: TGCGCCAGCAGCCTCCGGCTGGGTCAACAGGGGGTGAGGTACGAGCAGTACTTC. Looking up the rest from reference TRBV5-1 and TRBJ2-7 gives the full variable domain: KAGVTQTPRYLIKTRGQQVTLSCSPISGHRSVSWYQQTPGQGLQFLFEYFSETQRNKGNFPGRFSGRQFSNSRSEMNVSTLELGDSALYLCASSLRLGQQGVRYEQYFGPGTRLTVT.

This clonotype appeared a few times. The CDR3 spells CASAGLSNQPQHF. CDR3 bases: TGTGCCAGCGCGGGGTTGAGCAATCAGCCCCAGCATTTT. The chain joins TRBV7-9 to TRBJ1-5; no definite D call. Looked up from germline, CDR1 is SEHNR and CDR2 is FQNEAQ (reference sequence). This CDR3 contains 13 residues. V lost 8 bases to trimming and J lost 1 base, with 9 bases between them.

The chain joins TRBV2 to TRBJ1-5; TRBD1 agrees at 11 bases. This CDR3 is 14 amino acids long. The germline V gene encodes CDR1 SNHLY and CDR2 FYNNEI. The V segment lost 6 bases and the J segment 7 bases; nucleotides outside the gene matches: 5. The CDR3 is CASRGQGAGQPQHF. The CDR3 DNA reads TGTGCCAGCAGAGGACAGGGGGCTGGACAGCCCCAGCATTTT.

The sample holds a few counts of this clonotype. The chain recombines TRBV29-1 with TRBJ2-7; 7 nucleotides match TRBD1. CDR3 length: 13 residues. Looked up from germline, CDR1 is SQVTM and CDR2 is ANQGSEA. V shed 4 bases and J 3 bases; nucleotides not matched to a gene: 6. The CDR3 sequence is CSVAWTGLYEQYF. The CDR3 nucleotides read TGCAGCGTTGCTTGGACAGGTCTCTACGAGCAGTACTTC.

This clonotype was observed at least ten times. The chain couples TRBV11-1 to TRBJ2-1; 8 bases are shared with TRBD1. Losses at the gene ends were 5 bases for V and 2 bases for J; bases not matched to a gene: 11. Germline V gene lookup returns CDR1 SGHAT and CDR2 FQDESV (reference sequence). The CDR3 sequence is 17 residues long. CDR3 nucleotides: TGTGCCAGCAGCCGGACAGGGTTGAACCCCCCCTACAATGAGCAGTTCTTC. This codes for CASSRTGLNPPYNEQFF.

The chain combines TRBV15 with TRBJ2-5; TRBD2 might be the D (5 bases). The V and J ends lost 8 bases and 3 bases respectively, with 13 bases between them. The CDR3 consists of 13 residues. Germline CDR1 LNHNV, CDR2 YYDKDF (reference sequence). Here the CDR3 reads CATALGAEETQYF. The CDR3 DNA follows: TGTGCCACCGCCCTAGGAGCGGAAGAGACCCAGTACTTC.

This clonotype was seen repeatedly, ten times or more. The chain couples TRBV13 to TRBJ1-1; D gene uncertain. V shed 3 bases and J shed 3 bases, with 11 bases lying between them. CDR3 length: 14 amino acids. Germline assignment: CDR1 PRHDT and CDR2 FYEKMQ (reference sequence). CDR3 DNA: TGTGCCAGCAGCTTCGGCGGCTGGGACACTGAAGCTTTCTTT. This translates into CASSFGGWDTEAFF. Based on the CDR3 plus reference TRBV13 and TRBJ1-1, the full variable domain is AAGVIQSPRHLIKEKRETATLKCYPIPRHDTVYWYQQGPGQDPQFLISFYEKMQSDKGSIPDRFSAQQFSDYHSELNMSSLELGDSALYFCASSFGGWDTEAFFGQGTRLTVV.

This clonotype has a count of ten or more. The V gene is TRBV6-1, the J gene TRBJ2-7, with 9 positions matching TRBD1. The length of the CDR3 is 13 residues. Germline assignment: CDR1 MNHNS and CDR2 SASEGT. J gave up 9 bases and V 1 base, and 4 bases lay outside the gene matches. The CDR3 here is CASSEGTGDRQYF. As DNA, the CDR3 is TGTGCCAGCAGTGAAGGGACAGGGGATAGGCAGTACTTC.

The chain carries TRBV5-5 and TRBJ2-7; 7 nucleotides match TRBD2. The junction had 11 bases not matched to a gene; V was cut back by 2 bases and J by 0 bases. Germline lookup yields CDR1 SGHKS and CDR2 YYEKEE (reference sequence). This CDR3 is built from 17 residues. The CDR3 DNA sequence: TGTGCCAGCAGCTTATCCCTAGCGGCCACCTCCTCCTACGAGCAGTACTTC. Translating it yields CASSLSLAATSSYEQYF.